This is a list of T cell receptor beta chains from one sample in a study of blood T cell repertoires in COVID-19. Sequencing used immunoSEQ multiplex PCR; TCRdb keeps in-frame clones, though not all of them. The sample contains a few hundred thousand clones, 65% to 85% of which appear only once. What was sequenced was PBMCs or T cells enriched from blood (not recorded which). Receptor source: a man between 50 and 59 years old who had recovered from COVID-19. Each CDR3 is given without its conserved first and last residue. A D gene is named only where the DNA matches it firmly.

TRBD2	16	TRBV7-9	TRBJ2-5	ASSFETSGGLVMETQY
NA	12	TRBV5-1	TRBJ1-1	ASSPHWSVTEAF
NA	17	TRBV19	TRBJ1-2	ASSTNGIGGSGAFYGYT
NA	9	TRBV29-1	TRBJ1-2	SVGGEGGYT
NA	12	TRBV2	TRBJ1-3	ASSAGHSGNTIY
TRBD1	14	TRBV5-1	TRBJ1-2	ASSLGQGNFDLGYT
TRBD2	14	TRBV7-3	TRBJ2-1	ASSLKPLAGLNEQF
TRBD1	13	TRBV5-1	TRBJ2-7	ASSPGQPGSYEQY
NA	11	TRBV12-3/TRBV12-4	TRBJ1-2	ASSLGRSYGYT
NA	14	TRBV3-1/TRBV3-2	TRBJ2-2	ASSPTGRRGTGELF
TRBD1	13	TRBV3-1/TRBV3-2	TRBJ1-6	ASSQAGGTSSPLH
TRBD2	14	TRBV27	TRBJ2-7	ASSVDLGLAGYEQY
NA	14	TRBV30	TRBJ1-6	AWSYLGATYNSPLH
TRBD1	13	TRBV5-1	TRBJ1-4	ASSLGGQGREKLF
NA	15	TRBV7-9	TRBJ1-1	ASSSRGAGAMNTEAF
TRBD2	13	TRBV9	TRBJ2-1	ASSATGLAGDEQF
NA	17	TRBV9	TRBJ2-2	ASSPPLLPGDRVTGELF
NA	14	TRBV5-6	TRBJ1-6	ASSSVEYRSNSPLH
NA	11	TRBV27	TRBJ2-3	ASSFRGADTQY
NA	11	TRBV6-1	TRBJ1-5	ASSEGQNQPQH
TRBD1	14	TRBV7-2	TRBJ1-2	ASSSQSRDRDHGYT
TRBD1	12	TRBV19	TRBJ1-1	ASSINRGSTEAF
NA	11	TRBV11-2	TRBJ2-5	ASSRGRMETQY
TRBD1	14	TRBV11-1	TRBJ2-6	ASSDGQGSGANVLT
TRBD1	12	TRBV2	TRBJ2-2	ASKRDRYTGELF
TRBD2	13	TRBV11-3	TRBJ2-2	ASRPGGGDTGELF
NA	11	TRBV10-3	TRBJ2-2	ATQVAGTGELF
TRBD1	12	TRBV6-5	TRBJ1-2	ASSPSTGGSGYT
NA	12	TRBV24-1	TRBJ1-2	ATSDSAPHSGYT
NA	13	TRBV15	TRBJ1-4	ATSRDSGPRRKLF
TRBD1	13	TRBV7-2	TRBJ1-1	ASSPFEGAIREAF
TRBD1	11	TRBV10-3	TRBJ1-5	ATQDRENQPQH
NA	9	TRBV3-1/TRBV3-2	TRBJ2-7	ASSTAYEQY
NA	13	TRBV7-2	TRBJ2-1	ASSFAGPLGNEQF
NA	13	TRBV15	TRBJ2-7	ATSRDPGQNYEQY
TRBD1	13	TRBV5-4	TRBJ1-6	ASSLPGTGAVSLH
TRBD2	16	TRBV25-1	TRBJ2-3	ASSGGLAGVPSTDTQY
TRBD1	12	TRBV7-9	TRBJ1-3	ASRTGATGNTIY
NA	14	TRBV28	TRBJ2-3	ASSLSLRGGTDTQY
TRBD2	13	TRBV18	TRBJ2-2	ASSRGLADFGELF
NA	14	TRBV9	TRBJ2-1	ASTSGGWERVGEQF
NA	12	TRBV7-8	TRBJ2-2	ATLDTANTGELF
TRBD2	12	TRBV2	TRBJ2-7	ASRGGLAGEEQY
TRBD1	11	TRBV10-3	TRBJ1-6	AIRTGGDSPLH
TRBD1	14	TRBV7-9	TRBJ1-1	ASSSPGQGGNTEAF
NA	12	TRBV5-6	TRBJ1-2	ASSPPSGPYGYT
TRBD2	13	TRBV4-1	TRBJ2-3	ASSQSGSGVDTQY
NA	11	TRBV12-3/TRBV12-4	TRBJ1-2	ASSPGMDYGYT
TRBD1	15	TRBV7-2	TRBJ2-5	ASSQQGQGVWWETQY
TRBD1	12	TRBV29-1	TRBJ2-7	SVDFGTVPYEQY
NA	11	TRBV19	TRBJ2-3	ASSFTVTDTQY
NA	14	TRBV18	TRBJ1-4	ASSPPHAVFNEKLF
NA	11	TRBV5-6	TRBJ1-1	ASSFRSGTEAF
NA	11	TRBV4-1	TRBJ2-7	ASSLRTDYEQY
TRBD2	14	TRBV10-2	TRBJ2-1	ASRGREAGAYNEQF
NA	12	TRBV14	TRBJ2-1	ASSRRSGYNEQF
NA	13	TRBV4-1	TRBJ2-1	ASSPLSGSDWEQF
NA	14	TRBV28	TRBJ1-5	ASSVLGRVGNQPQH
NA	13	TRBV11-2	TRBJ2-7	ASSSPGGFSYEQY
NA	12	TRBV10-3	TRBJ1-4	AISGAWMEEKLF